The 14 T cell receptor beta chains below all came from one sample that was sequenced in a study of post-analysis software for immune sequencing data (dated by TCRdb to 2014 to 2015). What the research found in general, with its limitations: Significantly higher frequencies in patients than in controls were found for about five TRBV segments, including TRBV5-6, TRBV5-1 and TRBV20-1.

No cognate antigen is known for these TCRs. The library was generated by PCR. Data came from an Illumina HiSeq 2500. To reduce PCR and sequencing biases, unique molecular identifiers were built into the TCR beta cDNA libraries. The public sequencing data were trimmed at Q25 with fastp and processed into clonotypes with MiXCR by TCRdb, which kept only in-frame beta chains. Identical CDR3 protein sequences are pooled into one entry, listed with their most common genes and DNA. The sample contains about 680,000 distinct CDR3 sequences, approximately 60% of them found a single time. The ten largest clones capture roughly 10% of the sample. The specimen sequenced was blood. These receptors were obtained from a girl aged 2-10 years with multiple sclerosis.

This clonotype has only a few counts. In DNA, the CDR3 is TGTGCCAGCAGTTTAAGGAGGGGAAACATTCAGTACTTC. It encodes CASSLRRGNIQYF. This chain uses TRBV12-3 or TRBV12-4 with TRBJ2-4, with D possibly being TRBD2 (6 bases). The CDR3 consists of 13 residues. V shed 2 bases and J shed 6 bases, with 8 bases lying between them.

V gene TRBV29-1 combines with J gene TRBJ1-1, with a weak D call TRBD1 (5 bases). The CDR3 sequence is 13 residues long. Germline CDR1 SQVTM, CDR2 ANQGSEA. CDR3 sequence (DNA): TGCAACGGCAGCACAGCGGGGGACACTGAAGCTTTCTTT. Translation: CNGSTAGDTEAFF.

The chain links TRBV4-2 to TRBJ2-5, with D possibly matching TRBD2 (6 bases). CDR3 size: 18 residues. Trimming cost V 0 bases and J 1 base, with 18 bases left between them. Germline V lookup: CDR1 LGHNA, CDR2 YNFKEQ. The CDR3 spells CASSQDLLGEEGQETQYF. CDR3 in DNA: TGTGCCAGCAGCCAAGATCTGCTCGGGGAGGAGGGCCAAGAGACCCAGTACTTC.

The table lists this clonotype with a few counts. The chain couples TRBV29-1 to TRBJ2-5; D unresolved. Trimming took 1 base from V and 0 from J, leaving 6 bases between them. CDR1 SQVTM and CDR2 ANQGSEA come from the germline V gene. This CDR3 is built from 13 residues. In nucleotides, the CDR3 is TGCAGCGTTGAAGGTCCGGACCAAGAGACCCAGTACTTC. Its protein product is CSVEGPDQETQYF.

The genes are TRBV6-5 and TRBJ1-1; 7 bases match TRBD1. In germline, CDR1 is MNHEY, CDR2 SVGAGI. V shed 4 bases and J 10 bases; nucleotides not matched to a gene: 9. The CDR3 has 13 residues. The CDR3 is CASSFRQGRVAFF. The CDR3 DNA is TGTGCCAGCAGTTTCCGACAGGGAAGAGTAGCTTTCTTT.

This chain's CDR3 is CASSPEASGLGYNSPLHF. CDR3 in DNA: TGCGCCAGCAGTCCGGAAGCCTCAGGTTTGGGCTATAATTCACCCCTCCACTTT. The chain uses TRBV5-1 and TRBJ1-6; D not resolved. Germline values: CDR1 SGHRS, CDR2 YFSETQ. V was cut by 5 bases and J by 3 bases, with 21 bases left in between. The CDR3 totals 18 residues.

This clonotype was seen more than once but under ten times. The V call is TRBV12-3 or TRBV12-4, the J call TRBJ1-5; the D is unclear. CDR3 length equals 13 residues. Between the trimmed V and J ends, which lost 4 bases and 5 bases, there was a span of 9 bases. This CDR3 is CASSWTADQPQHF. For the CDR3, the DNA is TGTGCCAGCAGTTGGACGGCAGATCAGCCCCAGCATTTT.

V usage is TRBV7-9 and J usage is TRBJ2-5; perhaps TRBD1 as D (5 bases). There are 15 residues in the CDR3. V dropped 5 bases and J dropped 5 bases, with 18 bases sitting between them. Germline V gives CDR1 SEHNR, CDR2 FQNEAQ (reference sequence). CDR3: CASSTVLRDQETQYF. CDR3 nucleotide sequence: TGTGCCAGCAGCACCGTCCTCAGGGATCAGGAGACCCAGTACTTC.

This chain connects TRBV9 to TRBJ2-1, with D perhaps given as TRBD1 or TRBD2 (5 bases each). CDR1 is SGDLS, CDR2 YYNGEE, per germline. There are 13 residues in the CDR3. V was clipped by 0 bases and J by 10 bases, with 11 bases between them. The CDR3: CASSVAGTGEQFF. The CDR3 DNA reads TGTGCCAGCAGCGTAGCAGGGACCGGGGAGCAGTTCTTC.

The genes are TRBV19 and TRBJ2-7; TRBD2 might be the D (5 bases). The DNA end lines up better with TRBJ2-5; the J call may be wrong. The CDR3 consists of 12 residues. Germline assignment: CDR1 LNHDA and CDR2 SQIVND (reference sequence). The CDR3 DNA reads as TGTGCCAGTAGAAAGGACTGCGGGACCCAGTACTTC. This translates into CASRKDCGTQYF.

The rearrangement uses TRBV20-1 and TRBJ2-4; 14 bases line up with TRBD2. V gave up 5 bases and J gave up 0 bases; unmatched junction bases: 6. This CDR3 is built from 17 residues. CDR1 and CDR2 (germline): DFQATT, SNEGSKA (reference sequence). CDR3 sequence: CSAEGLAGAVAKNIQYF. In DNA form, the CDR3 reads TGCAGTGCTGAGGGACTAGCGGGGGCGGTAGCCAAAAACATTCAGTACTTC.

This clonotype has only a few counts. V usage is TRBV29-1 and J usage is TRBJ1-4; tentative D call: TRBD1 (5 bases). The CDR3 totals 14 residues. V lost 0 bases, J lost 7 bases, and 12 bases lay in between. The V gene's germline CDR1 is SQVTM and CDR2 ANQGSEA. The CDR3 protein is CSVEDPETGEKLFF. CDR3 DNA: TGCAGCGTTGAAGACCCTGAAACAGGTGAAAAACTGTTTTTT.

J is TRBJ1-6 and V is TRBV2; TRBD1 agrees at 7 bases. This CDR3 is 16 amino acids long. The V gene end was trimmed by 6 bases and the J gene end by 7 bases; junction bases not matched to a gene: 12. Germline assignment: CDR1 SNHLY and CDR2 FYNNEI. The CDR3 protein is CASRAFRDSLNSPLHF. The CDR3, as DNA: TGTGCCAGCAGGGCGTTCCGGGACAGCCTAAATTCACCCCTCCACTTT. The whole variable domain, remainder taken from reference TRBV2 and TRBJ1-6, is EPEVTQTPSHQVTQMGQEVILRCVPISNHLYFYWYRQILGQKVEFLVSFYNNEISEKSEIFDDQFSVERPDGSNFTLKIRSTKLEDSAMYFCASRAFRDSLNSPLHFGNGTRLTVT.

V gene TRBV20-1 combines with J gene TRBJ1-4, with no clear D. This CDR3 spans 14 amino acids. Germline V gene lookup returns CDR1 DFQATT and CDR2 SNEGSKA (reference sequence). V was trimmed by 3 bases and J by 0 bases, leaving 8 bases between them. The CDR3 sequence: CSASSTTTNEKLFF. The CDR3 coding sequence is TGCAGTGCTAGCTCCACAACAACTAATGAAAAACTGTTTTTT.